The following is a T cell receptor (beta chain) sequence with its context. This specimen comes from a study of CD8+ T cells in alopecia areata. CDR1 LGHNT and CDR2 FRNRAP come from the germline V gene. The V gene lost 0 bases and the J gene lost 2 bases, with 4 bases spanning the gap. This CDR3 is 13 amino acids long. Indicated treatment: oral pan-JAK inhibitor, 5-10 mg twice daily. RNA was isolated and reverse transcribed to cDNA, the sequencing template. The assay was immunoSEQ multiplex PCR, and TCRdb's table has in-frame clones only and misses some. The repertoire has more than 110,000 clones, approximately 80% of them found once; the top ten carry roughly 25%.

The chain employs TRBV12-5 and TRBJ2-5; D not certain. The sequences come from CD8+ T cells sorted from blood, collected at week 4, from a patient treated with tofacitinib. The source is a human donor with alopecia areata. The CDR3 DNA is TGTGCTAGTGGTTTGGTCTTTCAAGAGACCCAGTACTTC. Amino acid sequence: CASGLVFQETQYF.